What follows is one TCR beta chain and its context. Profiling relied on immunoSEQ multiplex PCR, and the TCRdb table lists in-frame clones only, not all of them. This table has about 220,000 clones, 86% appearing once. This sample stems from a study of blood T cell repertoires in COVID-19. V was shortened by 10 bases and J by 0 bases, with 9 bases between the two germline ends. The germline gives CDR1 ENHRY, CDR2 SYGVKD. This CDR3 comprises 12 residues. Cohorts were based on clinical histories the participants reported. Sequences were obtained from PBMCs or T cells enriched from blood (not recorded which). The source is a woman aged 40 to 55 with acute COVID-19. This chain links TRBV10-3 with TRBJ1-1; D is uncertain. This CDR3 reads CATGRVNTEAFF. CDR3 nucleotides: TGTGCCACCGGGAGGGTGAACACTGAAGCTTTCTTT.